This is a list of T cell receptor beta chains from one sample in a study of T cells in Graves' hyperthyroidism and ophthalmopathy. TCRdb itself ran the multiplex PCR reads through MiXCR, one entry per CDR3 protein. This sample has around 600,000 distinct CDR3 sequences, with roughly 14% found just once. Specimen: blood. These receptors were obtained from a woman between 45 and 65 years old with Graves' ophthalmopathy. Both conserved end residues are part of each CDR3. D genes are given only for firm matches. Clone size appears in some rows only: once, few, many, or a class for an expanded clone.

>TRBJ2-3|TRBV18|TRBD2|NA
CASSRLAYTDTQYF
TGTGCCAGCTCACGACTAGCTTACACAGATACGCAGTATTTT
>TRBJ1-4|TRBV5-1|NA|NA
CASSPDGVDKLFF
TGCGCCAGCAGCCCTGACGGGGTCGACAAACTGTTTTTT
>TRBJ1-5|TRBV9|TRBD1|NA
CASSVSGTGKPQHF
TGTGCCAGCAGCGTCTCCGGGACAGGGAAGCCCCAGCATTTT
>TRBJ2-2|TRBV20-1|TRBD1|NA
CSARDRVIGELFF
TGCAGTGCTAGGGACAGGGTTATCGGGGAGCTGTTTTTT
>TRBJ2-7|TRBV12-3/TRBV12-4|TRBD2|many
CASSLFSFGTNISYEQYF
TGTGCCAGCAGTTTATTTTCGTTTGGGACTAACATCTCCTACGAGCAGTACTTC
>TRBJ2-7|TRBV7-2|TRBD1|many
CASSFDRVGYEQYF
TGTGCCAGCAGCTTCGACAGGGTGGGTTACGAGCAGTACTTC
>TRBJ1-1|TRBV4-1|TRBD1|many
CASSRTHRGRVEAFF
TGCGCCAGCAGCCGTACCCACAGGGGTAGGGTTGAAGCTTTCTTT
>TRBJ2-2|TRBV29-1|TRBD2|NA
CSVEEGLAHTGELFF
TGCAGCGTTGAAGAGGGACTAGCGCACACCGGGGAGCTGTTTTTT
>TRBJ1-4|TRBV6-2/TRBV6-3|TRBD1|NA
CASSYVGTVATNEKLFF
TGTGCCAGCAGTTACGTGGGGACAGTAGCAACTAATGAAAAACTGTTTTTT
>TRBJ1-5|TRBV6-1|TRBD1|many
CASSDRQGSNQPQHF
TGTGCCAGCAGTGACCGACAGGGGAGCAATCAGCCCCAGCATTTT
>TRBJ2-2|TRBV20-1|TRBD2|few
CSASLTSGFGELFF
TGCAGTGCTAGTTTGACTAGCGGCTTCGGGGAGCTGTTTTTT
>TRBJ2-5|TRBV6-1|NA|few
CASSIGQQETQYF
TGTGCCAGCAGTATTGGACAGCAAGAGACCCAGTACTTC
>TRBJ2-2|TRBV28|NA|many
CASSLGSTGELFF
TGTGCCAGCAGTTTAGGCTCTACCGGGGAGCTGTTTTTT
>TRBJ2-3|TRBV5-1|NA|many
CASSGLPSTDTQYF
TGCGCCAGCAGCGGCTTGCCTAGCACAGATACGCAGTATTTT
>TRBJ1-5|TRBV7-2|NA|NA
CASSFTGGQPQHF
TGTGCCAGCAGCTTTACAGGTGGTCAGCCCCAGCATTTT
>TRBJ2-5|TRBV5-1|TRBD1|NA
CASSTGQGTQETQHF
TGCGCCAGCAGCACGGGACAGGGGACACAAGAGACCCAGCACTTC
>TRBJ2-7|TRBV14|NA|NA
CASSQDHGLYEQYF
TGTGCCAGCAGCCAAGACCACGGGTTGTACGAGCAGTACTTC
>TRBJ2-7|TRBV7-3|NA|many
CASSSSGTGYEQYF
TGTGCCAGCAGCTCCTCCGGGACTGGCTACGAGCAGTACTTC